The 14 T cell receptor beta chains below all came from one sample that was sequenced in a study of cytomegalovirus exposure and HLA in healthy donors. The PCR employed 60 Vbeta primers together with 13 Jbeta primers. Profiled with immunoSEQ multiplex PCR; TCRdb holds only in-frame clones, not every one. In the table there are roughly 120,000 clones, over 60% of which are singletons. Source material: PBMCs. The receptor source for this set is a man aged 30 to 45 in good health and CMV-seropositive.

V gene TRBV11-2 combines with J gene TRBJ2-3; 10 nucleotides agree with TRBD2. Looked up from germline, CDR1 is SGHAT and CDR2 is FQNNGV. The length of the CDR3 is 16 residues. The V segment lost 8 bases and the J segment 2 bases; nucleotides outside the gene matches: 10. The CDR3 sequence is CASGPPGLATTDTQYF. The CDR3 DNA reads TGTGCCAGCGGACCACCGGGACTAGCGACCACAGATACGCAGTATTTT.

This chain joins TRBV7-2 and TRBJ2-7; 8 bases align to TRBD1. Per the germline V gene, CDR1 is SGHTA and CDR2 is FQGNSA. This CDR3 is built from 16 residues. V lost 1 base, J lost 2 bases, and 7 bases stayed unmatched. The CDR3 region is CASSLGRTGSTYEQYF. CDR3 DNA: TGTGCCAGCAGCTTAGGTCGGACAGGGTCTACCTACGAGCAGTACTTC.

This sequence joins TRBV6-6 and TRBJ1-2, with D possibly TRBD1 on 5 matching bases. The CDR3 length is 15 residues. Trimming removed 0 bases from V and 2 bases from J, with 10 bases in between. CDR1 is MNHNY and CDR2 is SVGAGI in the germline V gene (reference sequence). This chain's CDR3 is CASSYSQAGNYGYTF. As DNA, the CDR3 is TGTGCCAGCAGTTACTCACAGGCGGGGAACTATGGCTACACCTTC.

The table lists this clone with a few counts. The CDR3 DNA reads TGCAGCGCGGGTTTTACAGGGGGGGCGGACACTGAAGCTTTCTTT. It codes for CSAGFTGGADTEAFF. The chain combines TRBV29-1 with TRBJ1-1; 8 nucleotides agree with TRBD1. Per the germline V gene, CDR1 is SQVTM and CDR2 is ANQGSEA. Trimming removed 7 bases from V and 3 bases from J; junction bases left unmatched: 13. The CDR3 covers 15 residues. The variable domain in full, with the rest retrieved from reference TRBV29-1 and TRBJ1-1, is SAVISQKPSRDICQRGTSLTIQCQVDSQVTMMFWYRQQPGQSLTLIATANQGSEATYESGFVIDKFPISRPNLTFSTLTVSNMSPEDSSIYLCSAGFTGGADTEAFFGQGTRLTVV.

The chain combines TRBV4-3 with TRBJ2-3, with 11 bases that match TRBD2. V shed 4 bases, J shed 5 bases, and the junction held 11 bases outside the gene matches. CDR1 and CDR2 from the germline V gene are LGHNA and YSLEER. The length of the CDR3 is 17 residues. CDR3 in amino acids: CASSLRGTSGGKDTQYF. CDR3 sequence (DNA): TGCGCCAGCAGCCTCCGGGGTACTAGCGGGGGTAAAGATACGCAGTATTTT.

This chain uses TRBV5-4 with TRBJ1-2; maybe TRBD1 (5 bases). The V end lost 5 bases, the J end lost 2 bases, and 13 bases lay between the germline ends. The CDR3 length is 14 residues. Germline assignment: CDR1 SGHNT and CDR2 YYREEE (reference sequence). CDR3 coding DNA: TGTGCCAGCAGTCCTCCCGGGGGGAACTATGGCTACACCTTC. It yields the protein CASSPPGGNYGYTF.

The V call is TRBV6-5, the J call TRBJ2-3; D gene uncertain. Germline assignment: CDR1 MNHEY and CDR2 SVGAGI. The V gene lost 4 bases and the J gene lost 2 bases, with 7 bases spanning the gap. The CDR3 loop spans 13 amino acids. CDR3 sequence (DNA): TGTGCCAGCAGTTGGCTCTCCACAGATACGCAGTATTTT. It codes for CASSWLSTDTQYF.

The genes are TRBV29-1 and TRBJ1-2; TRBD1 aligns across 10 bases. CDR3 size: 13 residues. V shed 5 bases and J 6 bases; nucleotides not matched to a gene: 6. Germline V gene data show CDR1 as SQVTM and CDR2 as ANQGSEA. CDR3 sequence (DNA): TGCAGCGTTCCCGGGACAGGGGAGGATGGCTACACCTTC. It codes for CSVPGTGEDGYTF.

The chain is built from TRBV7-9 and TRBJ2-5; unclear D gene. The CDR3 sequence is 13 residues long. The V gene's germline CDR1 is SEHNR and CDR2 FQNEAQ (reference sequence). V was clipped by 3 bases and J by 3 bases, with 8 bases between them. This chain's CDR3 is CASSFGGEETQYF. The CDR3 DNA follows: TGTGCCAGCAGCTTTGGCGGCGAAGAGACCCAGTACTTC.

This chain connects TRBV6-6 to TRBJ2-5; TRBD1 aligns across 7 bases. The DNA end lines up better with TRBJ2-7; the J call may be wrong. The CDR3 spans 13 residues. Germline values: CDR1 MNHNY, CDR2 SVGAGI (reference sequence). The CDR3 DNA reads as TGTGCCAGCAGCCGGGACAGACCCTACGAGCAGTACTTC. Amino acid sequence: CASSRDRPYEQYF.

The chain carries TRBV5-1 and TRBJ2-2; D is unresolved. The V and J ends lost 0 bases and 9 bases respectively, with 12 bases between them. CDR1 and CDR2 (germline): SGHRS, YFSETQ. The CDR3 spans 14 residues. The CDR3 protein is CASSLGGPARELFF. The CDR3 DNA reads TGCGCCAGCAGCTTGGGTGGGCCAGCCCGGGAGCTGTTTTTT.

The chain uses TRBV6-6 and TRBJ2-5, with D perhaps matching TRBD2 (6 bases). V was cut by 7 bases and J by 5 bases, with 14 bases left in between. The germline V gene has CDR1 MNHNY and CDR2 SVGAGI (reference sequence). The CDR3 contains 13 residues. CDR3 sequence: CASIGTAGETQYF. The CDR3 DNA reads as TGTGCCAGCATAGGGACTGCCGGCGAGACCCAGTACTTC.

To note about this clone: The junction does not match germline at one end; this may be a read error. In DNA, the CDR3 is TGTGCCAGCAGCTTAGGACAGGGGCTTCACGAGCAGTCCTTC. Translated: CASSLGQGLHEQSF. The chain recombines TRBV7-8 with TRBJ2-7; 8 bases line up with TRBD1. The CDR3 length is 14 residues. Germline V gene data show CDR1 as SGHVS and CDR2 as FQNEAQ.

The chain joins TRBV9 to TRBJ1-2; D may be TRBD1 (5 bases). The germline V gene encodes CDR1 SGDLS and CDR2 YYNGEE. The CDR3 covers 14 residues. Deletions cut 3 bases from V and 8 bases from J, with 17 bases between. The CDR3: CASSGRTTHDGYTF. The DNA of the CDR3 is TGTGCCAGCAGCGGACGGACAACCCACGACGGCTACACCTTC.